These 11 T cell receptor beta chains were sequenced from one sample in a study of blood T cell repertoires in COVID-19. TCRdb's copy holds only in-frame clones and misses some; the assay was immunoSEQ multiplex PCR. This sample has about 170,000 clones, with roughly 80% found just once. The sequencing input was peripheral blood. These receptors all come from a woman aged 80 or over with acute or convalescent COVID-19.

The V call is TRBV5-1, the J call TRBJ1-2; 7 positions agree with TRBD1. The trim removed 0 bases at V and 8 bases at J, leaving 13 bases unmatched. Germline CDR1 is SGHRS and CDR2 is YFSETQ. CDR3 length: 16 residues. CDR3 residues: CASSLGPGQIIQGYTF. The CDR3 DNA follows: TGCGCCAGCAGCTTGGGACCGGGACAGATAATTCAGGGCTACACCTTC.

Only one count was recorded for this clone. V is TRBV9 and J is TRBJ2-5; D perhaps matches TRBD2 (6 bases). The CDR3 loop spans 16 amino acids. V lost 4 bases and J 7 bases, leaving 23 bases between the germline ends. Germline values: CDR1 SGDLS, CDR2 YYNGEE. The CDR3 reads CASSSQSEGSVATQYF. CDR3 bases: TGTGCCAGCAGCTCTCAATCGGAGGGTAGCGTGGCGACCCAGTACTTC.

This clone was counted a few times. This sequence joins TRBV7-3 and TRBJ1-2; TRBD1 matches at 7 bases. The CDR3 is 14 amino acids. V dropped 4 bases and J dropped 4; count of bases not matched to a gene: 6. From germline, CDR1 is SGHTA and CDR2 FQGTGA. CDR3 protein: CASSSDRTGYGYTF. For the CDR3, the DNA is TGTGCCAGCAGCTCAGACCGGACAGGCTATGGCTACACCTTC.

The chain combines TRBV18 with TRBJ2-1; 7 nucleotides align to TRBD2. Losses at the gene ends were 0 bases for V and 0 bases for J; bases not matched to a gene: 5. There are 17 residues in the CDR3. Germline V gene lookup returns CDR1 KGHSH and CDR2 LQKENI. CDR3 sequence reads: CASSPPGRDRSYNEQFF. CDR3 coding DNA: TGTGCCAGCTCACCACCGGGGAGGGACCGCTCCTACAATGAGCAGTTCTTC.

The V gene is TRBV5-6, the J gene TRBJ2-2; D possibly corresponds to TRBD1 (6 bases). Per germline, CDR1 SGHDT and CDR2 YYEEEE. There are 15 residues in the CDR3. The germline V and J ends were trimmed by 5 bases and 4 bases, with 15 bases remaining between them. For the CDR3, the DNA is TGTGCCAGCAGGGCGATAACAGGGCCCACCGGGGAGCTGTTTTTT. It translates to CASRAITGPTGELFF.

The chain has TRBV9 and TRBJ2-7; perhaps TRBD1 as D (6 bases). The V gene's germline CDR1 is SGDLS and CDR2 YYNGEE. The CDR3 loop spans 14 amino acids. V shed 2 bases and J shed 6 bases, with 15 bases lying between them. DNA for the CDR3: TGTGCCAGCAGCGTTACAGGGCTTCCCGGCGAGCAGTACTTC. Translation gives CASSVTGLPGEQYF. The full variable domain, in which reference TRBV9 and TRBJ2-7 provide the parts outside the CDR3, is DSGVTQTPKHLITATGQRVTLRCSPRSGDLSVYWYQQSLDQGLQFLIQYYNGEERAKGNILERFSAQQFPDLHSELNLSSLELGDSALYFCASSVTGLPGEQYFGPGTRLTVT.

The chain employs TRBV5-6 and TRBJ1-3, with 7 bases aligning to TRBD1. The CDR3 totals 17 residues. Germline V CDR1 and CDR2: SGHDT, YYEEEE. The V segment lost 4 bases and the J segment 0 bases; nucleotides outside the gene matches: 10. CDR3 region: CASSLKTGPFSGNTIYF. The CDR3 DNA follows: TGTGCCAGCAGCCTCAAGACAGGGCCCTTCTCTGGAAACACCATATATTTT.

This sequence joins TRBV2 and TRBJ2-2, with 11 bases matching TRBD2. This CDR3 contains 17 residues. The germline V gene has CDR1 SNHLY and CDR2 FYNNEI. Losses at the gene ends were 2 bases for V and 6 bases for J; bases not matched to a gene: 8. For the CDR3, the DNA is TGTGCCAGCAGTGAACAGACTAGCGGGATATTGGCCGGGGAGCTGTTTTTT. Protein product: CASSEQTSGILAGELFF.

A single count supports this clone. The genes are TRBV30 and TRBJ1-3; D is ambiguous. The CDR3 extends over 13 amino acids. V was shortened by 2 bases and J by 2 bases, with 7 bases between the two germline ends. CDR1 and CDR2 from the germline V gene are GTSNPN and SVGIG (reference sequence). The CDR3 nucleotides read TGTGCCTGGAGTAGCGGGGCTGGAAACACCATATATTTT. Its protein is CAWSSGAGNTIYF.

The V call is TRBV6-2 or TRBV6-3, the J call TRBJ2-1; D is undetermined. CDR1 and CDR2 (germline): MNHEY, SVGEGT. V gave up 6 bases and J gave up 11 bases, with 11 bases separating them. The CDR3 consists of 11 residues. The CDR3 spells CASSQPRKQFF. The DNA of the CDR3 is TGTGCCAGCAGCCAACCCAGGAAGCAGTTCTTC.

The genes are TRBV2 and TRBJ2-5, with 7 bases that match TRBD2. V was clipped by 5 bases and J by 1 base; unmatched bases: 7. This CDR3 region has 15 residues. In germline, CDR1 is SNHLY, CDR2 FYNNEI. DNA of the CDR3: TGTGCCAGCAGTACGGGGGGATTAATCCAAGAGACCCAGTACTTC. This gives the protein CASSTGGLIQETQYF.